Below are 26 T cell receptor beta chains sequenced from a single sample in a study of shared clonotypes between healthy human individuals. Assay used: immunoSEQ multiplex PCR; TCRdb lists only in-frame clones, some missing. The sample has approximately 500,000 clones; 90% to 96% are singletons. Sequencing was done on a sample of naive CD4+ T cells sorted from blood. The subset denotes: CD45RA+ positively selected. The receptors were sampled from a woman between 25 and 40 years old in good health.

This clone was counted a single time. This sequence joins TRBV6-6 and TRBJ1-4; weak D call: TRBD1 (6 bases). V was cut by 6 bases and J by 2 bases, with 13 bases left in between. CDR3 length: 15 amino acids. Germline V CDR1 and CDR2: MNHNY, SVGAGI (reference sequence). The CDR3 here is CASRVAGGTNEKLFF. The CDR3 bases are TGTGCCAGCAGGGTCGCGGGGGGCACTAATGAAAAACTGTTTTTT.

The chain has TRBV7-9 and TRBJ2-7; perhaps TRBD2 as D (5 bases). CDR1 is SEHNR and CDR2 is FQNEAQ in the germline V gene (reference sequence). Deletions cut 5 bases from V and 7 bases from J, with 21 bases between. The CDR3 contains 15 residues. The CDR3 coding sequence is TGTGCCAGCAGCCCTGTGGACTCGATCCTAAGGGAGCAGTACTTC. This encodes CASSPVDSILREQYF.

The chain joins TRBV5-1 to TRBJ2-1; 11 nucleotides agree with TRBD2. The junction had 9 bases not matched to a gene; V was cut back by 0 bases and J by 4 bases. CDR1 SGHRS and CDR2 YFSETQ come from the germline V gene. The CDR3 extends over 18 amino acids. CDR3 DNA sequence: TGCGCCAGCAGCTTGGCCAAATACCGACTAGCGGGATACAATGAGCAGTTCTTC. Translating it yields CASSLAKYRLAGYNEQFF.

V is TRBV30 and J is TRBJ2-7; no clear D gene. CDR3 size: 11 residues. CDR1 and CDR2 (germline): GTSNPN, SVGIG (reference sequence). The CDR3 region has the DNA TGTAGTCGGGCCCTCGCCTACGAGCAGTACTTC. Translating it yields CSRALAYEQYF.

The J gene is TRBJ2-3, the V gene TRBV6-6; a weak D match, TRBD1 (5 bases). Germline loops: CDR1 MNHNY, CDR2 SVGAGI (reference sequence). V was clipped by 5 bases and J by 4 bases, with 10 bases between them. CDR3 size: 13 residues. CDR3 amino acids: CASSDRRSDTQYF. The CDR3, as DNA: TGTGCCAGCAGTGACAGACGTTCAGATACGCAGTATTTT.

The chain has TRBV28 and TRBJ2-5; D might be TRBD1 (8 bases). Trimming stripped 7 bases from V and 5 bases from J, with 23 bases between. In germline, CDR1 is MDHEN, CDR2 SYDVKM. This CDR3 contains 16 residues. The CDR3 DNA sequence: TGTGCCAGCACTACAGCCCCCGGACAGGGAGGGGAGACCCAGTACTTC. Translating it yields CASTTAPGQGGETQYF. Looking up the rest from reference TRBV28 and TRBJ2-5 gives the full variable domain: DVKVTQSSRYLVKRTGEKVFLECVQDMDHENMFWYRQDPGLGLRLIYFSYDVKMKEKGDIPEGYSVSREKKERFSLILESASTNQTSMYLCASTTAPGQGGETQYFGPGTRLLVL.

This clone was seen once. The junction does not match germline at one end; this may be a read error. The genes are TRBV18 and TRBJ1-4, with D hard to call. The CDR3 is made up of 14 amino acids. Germline V CDR1 and CDR2: KGHSH, LQKENI. The CDR3 coding sequence is TGTGCCAGCTCACCGGTGGGGATGCGAGAAAAACTGTCTTTT. This translates into CASSPVGMREKLSF.

The rearrangement joins TRBV6-1 to TRBJ2-7; 8 bases match TRBD2. Trimming removed 6 bases from V and 1 base from J; junction bases left unmatched: 8. Germline V CDR1 and CDR2: MNHNS, SASEGT. This CDR3 has 15 amino acids. CDR3 nucleotide sequence: TGTGCCAGCAGGAGACCCCAGCGGGAGTCCTACGAGCAGTACTTC. Translating it yields CASRRPQRESYEQYF.

V and J are TRBV5-8 and TRBJ2-3; 16 nucleotides align to TRBD2. Germline V lookup: CDR1 SGHTS, CDR2 YDEGEE. V was pared by 3 bases and J by 1 base, with 8 bases of the junction left unmatched. CDR3 length: 19 amino acids. CDR3 region: CASSWPGTSGRAGTDTQYF. The CDR3 region has the DNA TGTGCCAGCAGCTGGCCGGGGACTAGCGGGAGGGCTGGCACAGATACGCAGTATTTT.

This clone was observed a single time. The sample has other DNA sequences that encode this CDR3 too. The chain links TRBV4-1 to TRBJ1-5, with 7 bases fitting TRBD1. Germline lookup yields CDR1 MGHRA and CDR2 YSYEKL. V lost 3 bases to trimming and J lost 4 bases; unmatched junction nucleotides: 0. CDR3 length equals 13 residues. The CDR3 reads CASSQTGNQPQHF. Here the CDR3 DNA reads TGCGCCAGCAGCCAGACAGGGAATCAGCCCCAGCATTTT.

The chain uses TRBV28 and TRBJ2-1; the match to TRBD1 covers 12 bases. V lost 6 bases and J lost 15; bases outside the gene matches: 18. This CDR3 comprises 16 residues. CDR1 is MDHEN and CDR2 is SYDVKM in the germline V gene. This CDR3 reads CASSPWDRGRGWGRFF. The CDR3 bases are TGTGCCAGCAGCCCCTGGGACAGGGGGCGAGGTTGGGGTCGGTTCTTC.

This CDR3 reads CASSKQGLGQETQYF. CDR3 bases: TGTGCCAGTAGTAAACAGGGGTTGGGGCAAGAGACCCAGTACTTC. This chain joins TRBV19 and TRBJ2-5, with 7 bases matching TRBD1. The germline CDR1 and CDR2 sequences are LNHDA and SQIVND (reference sequence). The CDR3 sequence is 15 residues long. The J segment lost 2 bases and the V segment lost 4 bases, leaving 7 bases of the junction unmatched.

The V call is TRBV5-3, the J call TRBJ2-3; no clear D. TRBV5-3 is noted as an ORF with a role that remains uncertain. Between the trimmed V and J ends, which lost 8 bases and 2 bases, there was a span of 15 bases. The CDR3 consists of 14 residues. CDR3 coding DNA: TGTGCCAGCAGCCAACCACCAAACACAGATACGCAGTATTTT. This sequence encodes CASSQPPNTDTQYF.

V is TRBV11-2 and J is TRBJ2-5; 9 bases align to TRBD2. The length of the CDR3 is 15 residues. J was trimmed by 5 bases and V by 2 bases; bases with no gene match: 6. Germline V gives CDR1 SGHAT, CDR2 FQNNGV. The CDR3: CASSLSPAGGETQYF. The CDR3 nucleotides are TGTGCCAGCAGCTTAAGCCCAGCGGGAGGTGAGACCCAGTACTTC.

J is TRBJ2-5 and V is TRBV7-8, with D maybe TRBD1 (6 bases). The CDR3 is 15 amino acids. CDR1 and CDR2 from the germline V gene are SGHVS and FQNEAQ. The V gene lost 0 bases and the J gene lost 1 base, with 9 bases spanning the gap. The CDR3 DNA is TGTGCCAGCAGCTTAGCGTCAGGGGTCCAAGAGACCCAGTACTTC. Translating gives CASSLASGVQETQYF.

The chain links TRBV27 to TRBJ2-7, with D possibly being TRBD1 or TRBD2 (5 bases each). Germline assignment: CDR1 MNHEY and CDR2 SMNVEV (reference sequence). With 4 bases removed from V and 4 bases from J, the gap between germline ends came to 14 bases. This CDR3 is 14 amino acids long. The DNA of the CDR3 is TGTGCCAGCAGTTCCCCGGGACGGGAATACGAGCAGTACTTC. Translation: CASSSPGREYEQYF.

This chain links TRBV19 with TRBJ1-3; D possibly corresponds to TRBD1 (6 bases). This CDR3 contains 15 residues. Trimming cost V 7 bases and J 3 bases, with 16 bases left between them. Germline CDR1 is LNHDA and CDR2 is SQIVND (reference sequence). The CDR3 is CASTPTGNVGNTIYF. CDR3 DNA: TGTGCCAGTACCCCCACAGGGAATGTTGGAAACACCATATATTTT.

The chain recombines TRBV5-1 with TRBJ2-7; TRBD2 aligns across 10 bases. This CDR3 spans 14 amino acids. Germline V gene sequence: CDR1 SGHRS, CDR2 YFSETQ. The ends lost 6 bases at V and 7 bases at J; junction bases unmatched: 10. CDR3 in amino acids: CASMASGSGLEQYF. DNA for the CDR3: TGCGCCAGCATGGCTAGCGGGAGTGGATTGGAGCAGTACTTC.

This clone was counted once. The chain links TRBV4-2 to TRBJ2-1, with D tentatively TRBD2 (6 bases). This CDR3 is built from 16 residues. Germline CDR1 reads LGHNA; CDR2 reads YNFKEQ. Trimming left V 1 base short and J 0 bases short, with 10 bases between. The CDR3 spells CASSQGRDFSYNEQFF. The DNA of the CDR3 is TGTGCCAGCAGCCAAGGGCGGGATTTCTCCTACAATGAGCAGTTCTTC.

The genes are TRBV6-5 and TRBJ2-7; D is unresolved. The CDR3 extends over 13 amino acids. Germline V CDR1 and CDR2: MNHEY, SVGAGI. The V and J ends lost 2 bases and 2 bases respectively, with 7 bases between them. In DNA form, the CDR3 reads TGTGCCAGCAGTTACGACCGAACCTACGAGCAGTACTTC. As protein: CASSYDRTYEQYF.

The V call is TRBV10-2, the J call TRBJ1-2, with a tentative D call TRBD1 (6 bases). Germline CDR1 WSHSY, CDR2 SAAADI. Trimming stripped 3 bases from V and 4 bases from J, with 15 bases between. There are 15 residues in the CDR3. The CDR3 region has the DNA TGCGCCAGCAGTGAAGGAGGGGACACATCCTATGGCTACACCTTC. As protein: CASSEGGDTSYGYTF.

V is TRBV19 and J is TRBJ1-4, with no clear D. Germline assignment: CDR1 LNHDA and CDR2 SQIVND (reference sequence). V gave up 6 bases and J gave up 7 bases, with 12 bases separating them. The CDR3 consists of 13 residues. The CDR3 sequence: CASRTGLGEKLFF. CDR3 DNA sequence: TGTGCCAGTAGGACCGGACTGGGTGAAAAACTGTTTTTT.

This chain connects TRBV28 to TRBJ2-2; no reliable D call. The V gene's germline CDR1 is MDHEN and CDR2 SYDVKM. The CDR3 totals 15 residues. V was clipped by 3 bases and J by 1 base, with 9 bases between them. The CDR3 region is CASSLGSLNTGELFF. For the CDR3, the DNA is TGTGCCAGCAGTTTGGGATCTCTGAACACCGGGGAGCTGTTTTTT. Based on the CDR3 plus reference TRBV28 and TRBJ2-2, the full variable domain is DVKVTQSSRYLVKRTGEKVFLECVQDMDHENMFWYRQDPGLGLRLIYFSYDVKMKEKGDIPEGYSVSREKKERFSLILESASTNQTSMYLCASSLGSLNTGELFFGEGSRLTVL.

This clone has only a few counts. This chain links TRBV20-1 with TRBJ1-2, with D unresolved. V was clipped by 6 bases and J by 7 bases, with 12 bases between them. The CDR3 covers 11 residues. CDR1 DFQATT and CDR2 SNEGSKA come from the germline V gene (reference sequence). The CDR3 is CSATGRAGYTF. The CDR3 nucleotides read TGCAGTGCCACCGGTAGGGCTGGCTACACCTTC.

The CDR3 sequence: CASSRDLGEYTYNEQFF. The CDR3 bases are TGTGCCAGCAGTAGGGACTTGGGGGAGTATACCTACAATGAGCAGTTCTTC. This rearrangement joins TRBV2 to TRBJ2-1, with a tentative D call TRBD2 (6 bases). The germline CDR1 and CDR2 sequences are SNHLY and FYNNEI. The CDR3 runs to 17 residues. The V end lost 5 bases, the J end lost 2 bases, and 19 bases lay between the germline ends.

The J gene is TRBJ2-2, the V gene TRBV12-5; D may be TRBD1 (6 bases). This CDR3 region has 15 residues. Per germline, CDR1 LGHNT and CDR2 FRNRAP. V dropped 2 bases and J dropped 3 bases, with 10 bases sitting between them. In DNA, the CDR3 is TGTGCTAGTGGTTTGTTAACAGGGCACACCGGGGAGCTGTTTTTT. It translates to CASGLLTGHTGELFF. Variable domain in full (rest from reference TRBV12-5 and TRBJ2-2): DARVTQTPRHKVTEMGQEVTMRCQPILGHNTVFWYRQTMMQGLELLAYFRNRAPLDDSGMPKDRFSAEMPDATLATLKIQPSEPRDSAVYFCASGLLTGHTGELFFGEGSRLTVL.